This T cell receptor beta chain derives from a study of T cells in localized non-small cell lung cancer. Study-wide points: Elevated blood T cell density was associated with longer overall survival. The greatest T cell clonality was found in uninvolved adjacent lung (higher than in tumor). Because sequencing included only one region (of the tumor), heterogeneity remains possible.

Method: immunoSEQ multiplex PCR; TCRdb's copy keeps in-frame clones and lacks some. This table has 1,800 or so clones, around 30% appearing once. Germline V gene lookup returns CDR1 LNHDA and CDR2 SQIVND (reference sequence). The CDR3 consists of 13 residues. Trimming pared 4 bases from V and 0 bases from J, leaving 3 bases between. Regarding this clone: The antigen is undetermined.

The chain joins TRBV19 to TRBJ2-2; D ambiguous. Sample: normal lung tissue next to the tumor, taken before any cancer treatment. The TCR comes from a male donor at least 60 years old with stage II squamous cell lung carcinoma. Here the CDR3 reads CASSNPNTGELFF. The CDR3 DNA reads TGTGCCAGTAGTAATCCGAACACCGGGGAGCTGTTTTTT. Full variable domain (missing parts from reference TRBV19 and TRBJ2-2): DGGITQSPKYLFRKEGQNVTLSCEQNLNHDAMYWYRQDPGQGLRLIYYSQIVNDFQKGDIAEGYSVSREKKESFPLTVTSAQKNPTAFYLCASSNPNTGELFFGEGSRLTVL.